The 10 T cell receptor beta chains below all came from one sample that was sequenced in a study of regulatory T cells. General study points: Compared with autologous conventional CD4+ cells and control regulatory cells, CD3G-deficient regulatory T cells showed reduced diversity.

The antigens of these receptors remain unknown. The primer mix had 52 TRBV and 13 TRBJ primers. Only in-frame clones appear in the TCRdb table, and some are missing; sequencing was by immunoSEQ multiplex PCR. The sample lists around 2,500 clones, approximately 90% seen once, with about 2.9% in the top ten. The sequencing input was CD4+ Tregs sorted from blood. These receptors were collected from a child aged 5-17 years with CD3G deficiency.

V usage is TRBV30 and J usage is TRBJ2-2; tentative D call: TRBD2 (5 bases). Germline V gene lookup returns CDR1 GTSNPN and CDR2 SVGIG (reference sequence). V dropped 0 bases and J dropped 6 bases, with 29 bases sitting between them. The CDR3 runs to 20 residues. Here the CDR3 DNA reads TGTGCCTGGAGTGTACCGGGGTCGGTTTGGGGAGCCCGGCGGGCCGGGGAGCTGTTTTTT. Translation gives CAWSVPGSVWGARRAGELFF.

A remark on this clone: A junction boundary mismatches the germline segment, possibly from a read error. The rearrangement joins TRBV6-1 to TRBJ2-2; D ambiguous. The CDR3 runs to 14 residues. Germline CDR1 reads MNHNS; CDR2 reads SASEGT. The CDR3 region is CAGRNSRNTGELFF. CDR3 nucleotides: TGTGCCGGCAGAAATAGCCGGAACACCGGGGAGCTGTTTTTT.

CDR3 sequence (DNA): TGTGCCAGCAGCAAACGACTTGGCAATCAGCCCCAGCATTTT. This gives the protein CASSKRLGNQPQHF. The chain carries TRBV21-1 and TRBJ1-5. TRBV21-1 is a documented pseudogene. The CDR3 runs to 14 residues.

This chain uses TRBV5-1 with TRBJ2-3, with TRBD2 matching 9 bases. V shed 2 bases, J shed 4 bases, and the junction held 5 bases outside the gene matches. The CDR3 is made up of 15 amino acids. The V gene's germline CDR1 is SGHRS and CDR2 YFSETQ. The CDR3 loop reads CASSFSGSSPDTQYF. DNA of the CDR3: TGCGCCAGCAGCTTTAGCGGGAGTTCCCCAGATACGCAGTATTTT.

J is TRBJ1-1 and V is TRBV19, with 11 bases identical to TRBD1. The V gene end was trimmed by 5 bases and the J gene end by 4 bases; junction bases not matched to a gene: 3. CDR1 is LNHDA, CDR2 SQIVND, per germline (reference sequence). CDR3 length: 14 residues. The DNA for the CDR3 is TGTGCCAGTAGTGGGACAGGGGGGCGCACTGAAGCTTTCTTT. It encodes CASSGTGGRTEAFF.

This chain links TRBV6-1 with TRBJ1-1; D is undetermined. Trimming took off 3 bases at V and 10 bases at J, with 15 bases between the two ends. There are 13 residues in the CDR3. CDR1 and CDR2 (germline): MNHNS, SASEGT. CDR3 nucleotides: TGTGCCAGCAGTGAGGGCAGGTTATTTGGAGCTTTCTTT. It yields the protein CASSEGRLFGAFF.

V and J are TRBV7-2 and TRBJ2-2; D is ambiguous. CDR3 length equals 13 residues. Germline CDR1 is SGHTA and CDR2 is FQGNSA. The V end lost 4 bases, the J end lost 3 bases, and 6 bases lay between the germline ends. CDR3: CASSSVDTGELFF. CDR3 sequence (DNA): TGTGCCAGCAGCTCGGTGGACACCGGGGAGCTGTTTTTT.

Only a few counts were recorded for this clone. The V call is TRBV7-9, the J call TRBJ2-3; maybe TRBD2 (5 bases). Trimming cost V 1 base and J 6 bases, with 11 bases left between them. Germline V gene data show CDR1 as SEHNR and CDR2 as FQNEAQ (reference sequence). The CDR3 has 14 residues. The CDR3 sequence is CASSLESRGDTQYF. CDR3 nucleotide sequence: TGTGCCAGCAGCTTAGAGTCCCGGGGTGATACGCAGTATTTT.

This rearrangement joins TRBV28 to TRBJ2-7; D is possibly TRBD1 or TRBD2 (6 bases each). V lost 1 base, J lost 7 bases, and 20 bases lay in between. Germline CDR1 is MDHEN and CDR2 is SYDVKM. There are 16 residues in the CDR3. The CDR3 nucleotides read TGTGCCAGCAGTTTATCCAACAGGGTGGGGGGTCGAGAGCAGTACTTC. It encodes CASSLSNRVGGREQYF.

V is TRBV28 and J is TRBJ2-1, with 8 bases lining up with TRBD2. The CDR3 spans 16 residues. V lost 6 bases to trimming and J lost 4 bases; unmatched junction nucleotides: 11. From germline, CDR1 is MDHEN and CDR2 SYDVKM. The chain's CDR3 is CASSLPGAGGYNEQFF. Here the CDR3 DNA reads TGTGCCAGCAGCCTCCCAGGGGCGGGAGGATACAATGAGCAGTTCTTC.